The clone carrying this TCR beta chain appeared once. The same CDR3 is also encoded by other DNA sequences in this sample. Patients in Seattle were enrolled during active infection, then followed longitudinally. This record comes from a study of blood T cell repertoires in COVID-19. Study-wide context: The United States, Italy and Spain supplied acute and convalescent COVID-19 samples. Sample material is recorded as cDNA or gDNA derived from T cells, B-cell-depleted T cells, or PBMCs.

Per the authors' pipeline: Amplified reference gene primers provided the basis for estimating nucleated cell counts. TCRdb's copy holds only in-frame clones and misses some; the assay was immunoSEQ multiplex PCR. Clone size and the V and J calls come from that table; the DNA yielded D and trimming. The sample lists about 370,000 clones, around 87% seen once, with around 9.3% in the top ten. The receptor comes from a woman aged 25 to 39 with COVID-19, enrolled during active disease. The sequenced sample consisted of peripheral blood.

CDR3 protein: CASSLGQGNSPLHF. In DNA, the CDR3 is TGTGCCAGCAGCTTGGGTCAGGGGAATTCACCCCTCCACTTT. The chain carries TRBV5-6 and TRBJ1-6, with D possibly matching TRBD1 (6 bases). There are 14 residues in the CDR3. The V gene lost 0 bases and the J gene lost 7 bases, with 8 bases spanning the gap. CDR1 and CDR2 from the germline V gene are SGHDT and YYEEEE.